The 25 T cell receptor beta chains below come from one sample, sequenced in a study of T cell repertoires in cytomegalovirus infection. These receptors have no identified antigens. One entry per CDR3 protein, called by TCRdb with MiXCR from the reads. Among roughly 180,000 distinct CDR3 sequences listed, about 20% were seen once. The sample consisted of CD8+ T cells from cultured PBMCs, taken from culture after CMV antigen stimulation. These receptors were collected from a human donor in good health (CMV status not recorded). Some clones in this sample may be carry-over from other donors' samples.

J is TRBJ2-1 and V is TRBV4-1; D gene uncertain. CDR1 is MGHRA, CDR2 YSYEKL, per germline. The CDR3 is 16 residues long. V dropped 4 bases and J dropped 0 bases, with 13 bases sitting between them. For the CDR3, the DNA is TGCGCCAGCAGCCCCTCGGGCGATACCTCCTACAATGAGCAGTTCTTC. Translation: CASSPSGDTSYNEQFF.

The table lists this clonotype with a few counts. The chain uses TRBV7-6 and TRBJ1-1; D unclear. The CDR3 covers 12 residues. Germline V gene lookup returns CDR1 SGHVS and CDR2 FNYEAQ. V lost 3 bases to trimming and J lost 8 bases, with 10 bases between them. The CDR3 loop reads CASSLGDAEAFF. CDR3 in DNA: TGTGCCAGCAGCTTGGGTGATGCGGAAGCTTTCTTT.

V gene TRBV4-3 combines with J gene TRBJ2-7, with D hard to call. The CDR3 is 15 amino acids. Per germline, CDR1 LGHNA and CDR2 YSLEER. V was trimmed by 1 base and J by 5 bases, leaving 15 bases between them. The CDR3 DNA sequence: TGCGCCAGCAGCCAAGTCCCCCAGGAAGGTAACGAGCAGTACTTC. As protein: CASSQVPQEGNEQYF.

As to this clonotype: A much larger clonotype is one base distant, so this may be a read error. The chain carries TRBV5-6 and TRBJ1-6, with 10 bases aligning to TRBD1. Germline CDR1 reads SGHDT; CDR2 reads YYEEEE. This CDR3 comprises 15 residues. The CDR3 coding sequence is TGTTCCAGCAGCTTGTACGGACAGGGGGATTCACCCCTCCACTTT. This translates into CSSSLYGQGDSPLHF.

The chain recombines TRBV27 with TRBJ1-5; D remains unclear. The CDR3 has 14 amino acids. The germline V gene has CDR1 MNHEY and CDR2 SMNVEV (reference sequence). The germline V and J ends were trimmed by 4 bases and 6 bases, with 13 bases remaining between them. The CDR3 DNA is TGTGCCAGCAGTTACGCCCCGAGGAGTCAGCCCCAGCATTTT. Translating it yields CASSYAPRSQPQHF.

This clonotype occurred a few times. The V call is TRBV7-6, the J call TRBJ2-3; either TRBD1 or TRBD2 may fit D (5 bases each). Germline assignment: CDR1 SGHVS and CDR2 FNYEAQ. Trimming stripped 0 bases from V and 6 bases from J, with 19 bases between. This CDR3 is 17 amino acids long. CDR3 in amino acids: CASSLAVGVRRGDTQYF. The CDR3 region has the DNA TGTGCCAGCAGCTTAGCGGTAGGGGTTCGTCGAGGGGATACGCAGTATTTT.

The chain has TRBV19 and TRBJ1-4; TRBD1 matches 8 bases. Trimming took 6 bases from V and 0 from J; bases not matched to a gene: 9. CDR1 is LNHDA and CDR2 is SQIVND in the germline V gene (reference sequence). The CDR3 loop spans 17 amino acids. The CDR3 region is CASSPTGGEPTNEKLFF. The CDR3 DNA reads TGTGCCAGTAGCCCTACAGGGGGGGAACCAACTAATGAAAAACTGTTTTTT.

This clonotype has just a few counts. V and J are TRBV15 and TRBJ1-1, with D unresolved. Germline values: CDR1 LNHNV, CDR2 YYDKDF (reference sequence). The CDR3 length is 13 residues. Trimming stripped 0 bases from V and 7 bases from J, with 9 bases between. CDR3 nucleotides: TGTGCCACCAGCAGAGAACCTACTTATGAAGCTTTCTTT. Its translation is CATSREPTYEAFF.

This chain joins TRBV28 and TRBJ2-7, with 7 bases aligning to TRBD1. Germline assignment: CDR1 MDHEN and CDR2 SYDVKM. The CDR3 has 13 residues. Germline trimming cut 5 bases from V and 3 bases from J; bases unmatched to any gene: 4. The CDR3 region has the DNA TGTGCCAGCAGTAGCCGGGACAGCTACGAGCAGTACTTC. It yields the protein CASSSRDSYEQYF.

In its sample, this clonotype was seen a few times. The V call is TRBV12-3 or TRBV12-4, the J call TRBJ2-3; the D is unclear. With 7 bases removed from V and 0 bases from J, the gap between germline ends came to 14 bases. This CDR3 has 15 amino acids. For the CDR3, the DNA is TGTGCCAGCACCAGATTTGCGGCTAGCACAGATACGCAGTATTTT. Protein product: CASTRFAASTDTQYF.

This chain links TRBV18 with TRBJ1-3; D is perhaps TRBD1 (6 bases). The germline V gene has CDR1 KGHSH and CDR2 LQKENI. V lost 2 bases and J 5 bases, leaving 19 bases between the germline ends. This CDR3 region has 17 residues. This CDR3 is CASSPEGRGRVRNTIYF. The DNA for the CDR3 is TGTGCCAGCTCACCAGAAGGTCGGGGGCGAGTCAGAAACACCATATATTTT.

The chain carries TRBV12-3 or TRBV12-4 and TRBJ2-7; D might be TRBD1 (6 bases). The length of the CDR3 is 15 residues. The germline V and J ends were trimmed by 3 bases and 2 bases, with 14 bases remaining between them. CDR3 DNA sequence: TGTGCCAGCAGTTTCTGGCAGGGGAAGCCCTACGAGCAGTACTTC. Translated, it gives CASSFWQGKPYEQYF.

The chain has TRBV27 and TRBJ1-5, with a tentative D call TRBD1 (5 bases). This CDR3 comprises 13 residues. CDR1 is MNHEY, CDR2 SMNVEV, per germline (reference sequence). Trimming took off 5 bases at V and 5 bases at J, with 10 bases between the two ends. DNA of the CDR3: TGTGCCAGCAGTCAAACGACAGATCAGCCCCAGCATTTT. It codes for CASSQTTDQPQHF.

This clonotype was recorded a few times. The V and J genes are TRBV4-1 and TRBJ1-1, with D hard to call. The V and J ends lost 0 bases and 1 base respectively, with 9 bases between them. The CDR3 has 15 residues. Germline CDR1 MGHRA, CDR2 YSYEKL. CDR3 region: CASSQDNWGNTEAFF. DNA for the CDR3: TGCGCCAGCAGCCAAGATAACTGGGGGAACACTGAAGCTTTCTTT.

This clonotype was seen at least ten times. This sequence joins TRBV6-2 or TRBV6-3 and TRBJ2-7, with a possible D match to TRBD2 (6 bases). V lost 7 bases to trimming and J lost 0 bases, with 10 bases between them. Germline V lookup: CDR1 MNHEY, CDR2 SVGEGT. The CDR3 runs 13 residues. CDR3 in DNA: TGTGCCAGCAAGGCGGGGAGCTCCTACGAGCAGTACTTC. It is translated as CASKAGSSYEQYF.

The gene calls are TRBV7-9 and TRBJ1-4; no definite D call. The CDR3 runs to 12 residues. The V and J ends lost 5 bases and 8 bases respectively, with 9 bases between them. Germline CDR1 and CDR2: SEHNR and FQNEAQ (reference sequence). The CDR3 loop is CASSTPAEKLFF. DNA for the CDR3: TGTGCCAGCAGCACCCCGGCAGAAAAACTGTTTTTT.

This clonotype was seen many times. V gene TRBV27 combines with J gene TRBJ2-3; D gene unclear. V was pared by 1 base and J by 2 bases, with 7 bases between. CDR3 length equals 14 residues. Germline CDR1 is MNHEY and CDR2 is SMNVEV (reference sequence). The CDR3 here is CASSLLADTDTQYF. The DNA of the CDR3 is TGTGCCAGCAGTTTATTGGCGGACACAGATACGCAGTATTTT.

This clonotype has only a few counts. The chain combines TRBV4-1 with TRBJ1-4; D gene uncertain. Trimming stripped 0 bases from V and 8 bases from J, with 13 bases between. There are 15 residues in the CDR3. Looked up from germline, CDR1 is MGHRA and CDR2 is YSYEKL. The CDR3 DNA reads TGCGCCAGCAGCCAAGATATTGGGGAACCGGAAAAACTGTTTTTT. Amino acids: CASSQDIGEPEKLFF.

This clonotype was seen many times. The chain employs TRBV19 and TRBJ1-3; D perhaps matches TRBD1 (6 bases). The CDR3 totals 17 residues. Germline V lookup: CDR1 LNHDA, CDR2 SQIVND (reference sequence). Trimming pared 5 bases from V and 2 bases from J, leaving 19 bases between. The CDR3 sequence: CASSPLGSEGAGNTIYF. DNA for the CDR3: TGTGCCAGTAGTCCACTGGGGTCCGAGGGGGCTGGAAACACCATATATTTT.

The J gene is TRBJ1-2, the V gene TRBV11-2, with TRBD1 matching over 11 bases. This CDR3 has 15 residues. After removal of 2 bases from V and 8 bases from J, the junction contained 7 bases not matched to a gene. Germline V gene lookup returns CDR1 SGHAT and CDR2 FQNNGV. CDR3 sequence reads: CASSLSGTGGQGYTF. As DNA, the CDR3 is TGTGCCAGCAGCTTATCCGGGACAGGGGGTCAGGGCTACACCTTC.

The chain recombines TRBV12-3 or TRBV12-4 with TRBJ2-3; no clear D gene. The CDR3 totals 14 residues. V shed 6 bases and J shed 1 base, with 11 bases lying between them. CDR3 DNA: TGTGCCAGCAGCCCCAATGGCCGCACAGATACGCAGTATTTT. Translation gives CASSPNGRTDTQYF.

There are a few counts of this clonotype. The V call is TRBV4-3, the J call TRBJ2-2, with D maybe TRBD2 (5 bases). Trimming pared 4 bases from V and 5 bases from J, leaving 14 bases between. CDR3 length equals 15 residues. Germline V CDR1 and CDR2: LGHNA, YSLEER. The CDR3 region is CASSRQRVDTGELFF. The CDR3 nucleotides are TGCGCCAGCAGCCGGCAGAGGGTTGATACCGGGGAGCTGTTTTTT.

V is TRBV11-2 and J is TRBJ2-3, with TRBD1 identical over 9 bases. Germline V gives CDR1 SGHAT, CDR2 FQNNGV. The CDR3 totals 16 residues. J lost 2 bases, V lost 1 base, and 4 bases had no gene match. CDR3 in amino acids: CASSLGRDRATDTQYF. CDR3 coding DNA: TGTGCCAGCAGCTTAGGTAGGGACAGGGCCACAGATACGCAGTATTTT.

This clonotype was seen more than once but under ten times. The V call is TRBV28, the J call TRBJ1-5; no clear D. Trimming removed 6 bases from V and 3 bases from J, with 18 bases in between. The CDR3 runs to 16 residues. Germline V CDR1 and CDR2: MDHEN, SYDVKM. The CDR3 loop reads CASSFGLTEFNQPQHF. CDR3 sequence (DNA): TGTGCCAGCAGCTTCGGGCTAACGGAATTCAATCAGCCCCAGCATTTT. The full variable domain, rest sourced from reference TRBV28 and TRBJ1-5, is DVKVTQSSRYLVKRTGEKVFLECVQDMDHENMFWYRQDPGLGLRLIYFSYDVKMKEKGDIPEGYSVSREKKERFSLILESASTNQTSMYLCASSFGLTEFNQPQHFGDGTRLSIL.

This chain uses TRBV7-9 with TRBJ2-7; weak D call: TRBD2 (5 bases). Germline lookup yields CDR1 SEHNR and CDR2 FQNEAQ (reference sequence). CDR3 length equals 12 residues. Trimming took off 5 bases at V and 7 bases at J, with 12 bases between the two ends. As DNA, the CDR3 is TGTGCCAGCAGCCTCTTGGACTTAGAGCAGTACTTC. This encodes CASSLLDLEQYF. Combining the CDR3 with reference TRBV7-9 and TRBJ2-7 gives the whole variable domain DTGVSQNPRHKITKRGQNVTFRCDPISEHNRLYWYRQTLGQGPEFLTYFQNEAQLEKSRLLSDRFSAERPKGSFSTLEIQRTEQGDSAMYLCASSLLDLEQYFGPGTRLTVT.